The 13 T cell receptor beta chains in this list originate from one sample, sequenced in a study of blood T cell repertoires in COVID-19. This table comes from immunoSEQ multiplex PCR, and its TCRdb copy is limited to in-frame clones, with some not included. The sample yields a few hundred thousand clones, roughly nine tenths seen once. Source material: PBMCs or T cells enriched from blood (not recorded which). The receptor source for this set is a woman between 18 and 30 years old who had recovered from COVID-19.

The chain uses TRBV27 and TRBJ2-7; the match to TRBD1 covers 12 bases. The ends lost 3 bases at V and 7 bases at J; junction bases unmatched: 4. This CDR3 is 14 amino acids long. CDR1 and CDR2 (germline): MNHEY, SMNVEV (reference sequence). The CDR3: CASSFGTGGGEQYF. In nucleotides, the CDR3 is TGTGCCAGCAGTTTTGGGACAGGGGGCGGTGAGCAGTACTTC.

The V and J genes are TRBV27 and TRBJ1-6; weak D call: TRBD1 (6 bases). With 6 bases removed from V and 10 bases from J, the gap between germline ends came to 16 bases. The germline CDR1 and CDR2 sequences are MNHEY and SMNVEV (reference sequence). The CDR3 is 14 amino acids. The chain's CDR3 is CASRPTGSNSPLHF. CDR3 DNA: TGTGCCAGCAGGCCTACAGGGTCCAACTCACCCCTCCACTTT.

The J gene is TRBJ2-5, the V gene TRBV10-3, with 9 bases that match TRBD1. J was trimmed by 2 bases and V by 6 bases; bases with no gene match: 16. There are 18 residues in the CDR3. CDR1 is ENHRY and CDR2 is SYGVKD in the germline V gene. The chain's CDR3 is CAISKFRPGQGSQETQYF. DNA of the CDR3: TGTGCCATCAGCAAATTTAGACCGGGACAGGGTAGTCAAGAGACCCAGTACTTC.

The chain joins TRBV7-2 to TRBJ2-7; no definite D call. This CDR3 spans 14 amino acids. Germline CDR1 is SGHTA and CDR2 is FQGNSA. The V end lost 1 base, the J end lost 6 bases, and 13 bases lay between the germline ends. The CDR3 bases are TGTGCCAGCAGCTTAGGGCCTGGAAGGAGCGAGCAGTACTTC. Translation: CASSLGPGRSEQYF. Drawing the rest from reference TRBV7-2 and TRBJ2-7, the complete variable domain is GAGVSQSPSNKVTEKGKDVELRCDPISGHTALYWYRQSLGQGLEFLIYFQGNSAPDKSGLPSDRFSAERTGGSVSTLTIQRTQQEDSAVYLCASSLGPGRSEQYFGPGTRLTVT.

The CDR3 sequence: CASSLGQGGGYGYTF. The CDR3, as DNA: TGTGCCAGCAGTTTGGGACAGGGAGGGGGCTATGGCTACACCTTC. This chain links TRBV28 with TRBJ1-2, with 9 positions matching TRBD1. Germline assignment: CDR1 MDHEN and CDR2 SYDVKM. V shed 3 bases and J 4 bases; nucleotides not matched to a gene: 6. This CDR3 comprises 15 residues.

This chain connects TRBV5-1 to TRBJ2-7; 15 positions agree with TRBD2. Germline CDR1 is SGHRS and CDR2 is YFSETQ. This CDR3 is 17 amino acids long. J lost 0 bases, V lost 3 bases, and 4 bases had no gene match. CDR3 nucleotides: TGCGCCAGCAGCTGGGGACTAGCGGGGGGATTCTCCTACGAGCAGTACTTC. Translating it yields CASSWGLAGGFSYEQYF.

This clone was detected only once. CDR3 sequence (DNA): TGTGCCAGCAGCCAGGGGACTAGCGGGGGTGCAGATACGCAGTATTTT. This gives the protein CASSQGTSGGADTQYF. V usage is TRBV4-2 and J usage is TRBJ2-3; 14 positions match TRBD2. Trimming at V came to 3 bases and at J to 4 bases, leaving 3 bases not matched to a gene. The CDR3 is 16 residues long. The germline CDR1 and CDR2 sequences are LGHNA and YNFKEQ.

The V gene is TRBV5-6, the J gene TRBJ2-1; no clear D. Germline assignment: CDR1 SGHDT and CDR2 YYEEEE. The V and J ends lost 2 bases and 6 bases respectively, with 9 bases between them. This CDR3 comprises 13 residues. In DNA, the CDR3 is TGTGCCAGCAGCTTAAGAACAGTCAATGAGCAGTTCTTC. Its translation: CASSLRTVNEQFF.

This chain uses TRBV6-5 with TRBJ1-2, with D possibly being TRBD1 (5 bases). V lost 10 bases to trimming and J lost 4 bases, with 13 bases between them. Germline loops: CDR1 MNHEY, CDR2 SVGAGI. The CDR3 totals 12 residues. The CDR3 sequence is CATNSGSYGYTF. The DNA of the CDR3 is TGTGCCACCAACTCAGGGTCCTATGGCTACACCTTC.

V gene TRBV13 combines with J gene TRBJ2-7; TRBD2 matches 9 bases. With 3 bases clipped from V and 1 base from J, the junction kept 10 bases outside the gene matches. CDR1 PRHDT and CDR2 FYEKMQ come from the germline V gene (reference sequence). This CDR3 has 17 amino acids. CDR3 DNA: TGTGCCAGCAGCTTGCAGGGGCTAGCGGGGCGTTCCTACGAGCAGTACTTC. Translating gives CASSLQGLAGRSYEQYF.

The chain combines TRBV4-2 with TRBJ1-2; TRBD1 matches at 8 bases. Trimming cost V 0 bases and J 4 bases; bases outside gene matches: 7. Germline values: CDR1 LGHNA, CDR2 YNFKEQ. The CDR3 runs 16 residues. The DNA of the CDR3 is TGTGCCAGCAGCCAAGATGGACAGGGCCTCACCTATGGCTACACCTTC. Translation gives CASSQDGQGLTYGYTF.

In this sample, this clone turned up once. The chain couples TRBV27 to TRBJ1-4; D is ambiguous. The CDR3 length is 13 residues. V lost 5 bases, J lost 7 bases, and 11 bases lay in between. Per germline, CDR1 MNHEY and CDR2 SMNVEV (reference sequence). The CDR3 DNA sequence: TGTGCCAGCAGTCGACATGCTTTTGAAAAACTGTTTTTT. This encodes CASSRHAFEKLFF.

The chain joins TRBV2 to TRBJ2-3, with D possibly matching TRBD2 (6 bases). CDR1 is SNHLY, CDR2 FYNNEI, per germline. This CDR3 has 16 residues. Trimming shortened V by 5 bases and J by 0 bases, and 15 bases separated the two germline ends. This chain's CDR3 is CASSQAGGTSTDTQYF. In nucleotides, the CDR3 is TGTGCCAGCAGTCAGGCTGGCGGGACTAGCACAGATACGCAGTATTTT.